This T cell receptor (beta chain) was retrieved from a study of response to subunit inactivated influenza vaccine. Study-wide results and caveats: Authors suggested few new T cells are recruited by each seasonal influenza vaccination.

With regard to this clonotype: The antigen is unknown.

CDR1 is SEHNR, CDR2 FQNEAQ, per germline (reference sequence). This CDR3 contains 15 residues. J lost 0 bases, V lost 7 bases, and 4 bases had no gene match. TCRdb recomputed calls from the RT-PCR reads with MiXCR, one row per CDR3 protein. The table has a few hundred thousand distinct CDR3 sequences, around 15% seen once; the top ten hold 11%. This TCR was recovered from a man aged 50 or older who received an inactivated influenza vaccine. The sample was PBMCs from blood, taken roughly 13 days after vaccination. The chain recombines TRBV7-9 with TRBJ2-1, with 9 bases aligning to TRBD2. The DNA for the CDR3 is TGTGCCAGCACTTTGACTAGCGGCTCCTACAATGAGCAGTTCTTC. Translated: CASTLTSGSYNEQFF.